The entry below describes one T cell receptor (beta chain). What it binds is unknown. Sequencing used immunoSEQ multiplex PCR; TCRdb keeps in-frame clones, though not all of them. The sample lists about 20,000 clones, around 86% occurring once. The data originate from a study of somatic mutations in cytotoxic T cells in rheumatoid arthritis. CDR3 length equals 15 residues. Germline CDR1 and CDR2: SGHAT and FQDESV (reference sequence). Trimming removed 2 bases from V and 3 bases from J; junction bases left unmatched: 3. Overall study results and limits: Clonality of CD8+ cells rose with age in rheumatoid arthritis patients but not healthy controls.

The specimen sequenced was CD8+ T cells sorted from blood. This chain connects TRBV11-1 to TRBJ1-4; 7 bases match TRBD1. The clonotype originates from an adult with rheumatoid arthritis. CDR3 nucleotides: TGTGCCAGCAGCTTAACCGGGACAGCTAATGAAAAACTGTTTTTT. Translation: CASSLTGTANEKLFF.